This entry lists 7 T cell receptor beta chains sequenced from one sample in a study of cytomegalovirus exposure and HLA in healthy donors. Some clones are missing from TCRdb's copy, which holds only in-frame ones; the method was immunoSEQ multiplex PCR. The table shows around 150,000 clones, with just under 85% occurring only once. Sequenced: PBMCs. The origin of the receptors is a young man in good health and CMV-seropositive.

This chain joins TRBV4-1 and TRBJ2-7; 12 bases match TRBD1. The length of the CDR3 is 16 residues. Germline trimming cut 3 bases from V and 4 bases from J; bases unmatched to any gene: 7. Per germline, CDR1 MGHRA and CDR2 YSYEKL. CDR3 in DNA: TGCGCCAGCAGCCAGGCGAGGGACAGGGGGCAGTACGAGCAGTACTTC. Translation: CASSQARDRGQYEQYF.

V gene TRBV2 combines with J gene TRBJ1-4, with 7 bases lining up with TRBD1. Losses at the gene ends were 7 bases for V and 7 bases for J; bases not matched to a gene: 9. CDR1 is SNHLY, CDR2 FYNNEI, per germline. The CDR3 is 14 residues long. This CDR3 is CASTRQGVAEKLFF. The CDR3 DNA reads as TGTGCCAGCACCAGACAGGGAGTGGCTGAAAAACTGTTTTTT.

The chain is built from TRBV10-3 and TRBJ2-1; 7 nucleotides match TRBD2. The CDR3 extends over 15 amino acids. CDR1 is ENHRY and CDR2 is SYGVKD in the germline V gene. V dropped 3 bases and J dropped 2; count of bases not matched to a gene: 4. DNA of the CDR3: TGTGCCATCAGTGAAAGCGGGGCCACCTACAATGAGCAGTTCTTC. Its protein is CAISESGATYNEQFF.

This chain links TRBV27 with TRBJ2-3; D may be TRBD1 (5 bases). CDR3 length: 15 amino acids. Germline assignment: CDR1 MNHEY and CDR2 SMNVEV (reference sequence). Trimming left V 5 bases short and J 1 base short, with 13 bases between. This chain's CDR3 is CASSPLGDGTDTQYF. CDR3 DNA: TGTGCCAGCAGTCCGCTAGGGGATGGCACAGATACGCAGTATTTT.

The chain employs TRBV11-1 and TRBJ1-1; D is ambiguous. The germline CDR1 and CDR2 sequences are SGHAT and FQDESV (reference sequence). The CDR3 totals 14 residues. V gave up 2 bases and J gave up 0 bases, with 7 bases separating them. CDR3 in DNA: TGTGCCAGCAGCTTAAGCAGGCTGAACACTGAAGCTTTCTTT. This gives the protein CASSLSRLNTEAFF.

The chain joins TRBV30 to TRBJ1-2; tentative D call: TRBD1 (6 bases). Looked up from germline, CDR1 is GTSNPN and CDR2 is SVGIG (reference sequence). The CDR3 consists of 13 residues. V was pared by 5 bases and J by 3 bases, with 13 bases between. The CDR3 nucleotides read TGTGCCTGGGTTGACAGGCCCGACTATGGCTACACCTTC. Translation gives CAWVDRPDYGYTF.

V and J are TRBV7-9 and TRBJ1-2, with D possibly being TRBD1 (6 bases). Germline assignment: CDR1 SEHNR and CDR2 FQNEAQ (reference sequence). The CDR3 covers 13 residues. The germline V and J ends were trimmed by 7 bases and 5 bases, with 14 bases remaining between them. The chain's CDR3 is CASTQDSTYGYTF. The CDR3 nucleotides are TGTGCCAGCACCCAGGACAGCACTTATGGCTACACCTTC. Filled out from reference TRBV7-9 and TRBJ1-2, the complete variable domain reads DTGVSQNPRHKITKRGQNVTFRCDPISEHNRLYWYRQTLGQGPEFLTYFQNEAQLEKSRLLSDRFSAERPKGSFSTLEIQRTEQGDSAMYLCASTQDSTYGYTFGSGTRLTVV.